The 9 T cell receptor beta chains below all came from one sample that was sequenced in a study of blood T cells in healthy people across ages. The authors ran a second PCR of roughly 7 to 11 cycles using a sample-barcoded 5' primer and a J-beta primer mix. From the 5' RACE reads, TCRdb called clonotypes with MiXCR, one entry per CDR3 protein. The table has around 2 million distinct CDR3 sequences, more than 35% seen once. The sequenced sample consisted of blood. The receptors originated from a human donor in good health.

As for this clonotype: The germline gene is not matched at one end of the junction; a read error may be the cause. This rearrangement joins TRBV6-2 or TRBV6-3 to TRBJ2-1; D might be TRBD2 (5 bases). CDR1 and CDR2 (germline): MNHEY, SVGEGT. The CDR3 covers 15 residues. This CDR3 reads CASSTRAAINNKQFF. CDR3 bases: TGTGCCAGCAGTACACGAGCGGCCATCAACAATAAGCAGTTCTTC.

This chain joins TRBV12-3 or TRBV12-4 and TRBJ1-2; maybe TRBD1 (6 bases). This CDR3 is built from 13 residues. Trimming cost V 6 bases and J 8 bases, with 16 bases left between them. Written as DNA, the CDR3 is TGTGCCAGCAGCACTCCACAGGGTGGCGGCTACACCTTC. Translation: CASSTPQGGGYTF.

This clonotype was detected only a few times. This chain links TRBV24-1 with TRBJ2-5, with a tentative D call TRBD1 (6 bases). Trimming cost V 1 base and J 5 bases, with 16 bases left between them. CDR3 length: 16 amino acids. Germline V gene data show CDR1 as KGHDR and CDR2 as SFDVKD. CDR3 in amino acids: CATSDFLSGDGETQYF. The CDR3 DNA is TGTGCCACCAGTGATTTCCTCTCAGGGGATGGTGAGACCCAGTACTTC.

This clonotype was observed a handful of times. The rearrangement uses TRBV5-6 and TRBJ2-5; D may be TRBD2 (6 bases). CDR1 and CDR2 (germline): SGHDT, YYEEEE. The V end was cut by 1 base, the J end by 5 bases, with 9 bases between. This CDR3 is 13 amino acids long. The CDR3 DNA sequence: TGTGCCAGCAGCTTGTGGGGACTCGAGACCCAGTACTTC. It codes for CASSLWGLETQYF.

A few counts support this clonotype. V and J are TRBV7-9 and TRBJ2-7; 8 bases map to TRBD1. V lost 4 bases, J lost 1 base, and 6 bases stayed unmatched. Germline CDR1 SEHNR, CDR2 FQNEAQ (reference sequence). CDR3 length: 15 residues. The CDR3 bases are TGTGCCAGCAGCTCGCTGGACAGGGAGTCCTACGAGCAGTACTTC. Protein product: CASSSLDRESYEQYF. The variable domain in full, with the rest retrieved from reference TRBV7-9 and TRBJ2-7, is DTGVSQNPRHKITKRGQNVTFRCDPISEHNRLYWYRQTLGQGPEFLTYFQNEAQLEKSRLLSDRFSAERPKGSFSTLEIQRTEQGDSAMYLCASSSLDRESYEQYFGPGTRLTVT.

In this sample, this clonotype turned up a few times. The chain is built from TRBV20-1 and TRBJ2-5; 8 bases are a match to TRBD2. Germline-derived CDR1 and CDR2 are DFQATT and SNEGSKA (reference sequence). The CDR3 is made up of 17 amino acids. With V trimmed by 0 bases and J by 1 base, 10 bases remained unmatched. The CDR3 protein is CSARDRGLVRAQETQYF. The CDR3 bases are TGCAGTGCTAGAGACCGGGGACTAGTTCGTGCCCAAGAGACCCAGTACTTC.

This clonotype was counted between two and nine times. The gene calls are TRBV20-1 and TRBJ2-5, with D hard to call. The ends were cut back, 0 bases at V and 5 bases at J, with 16 bases in the middle. CDR3 length equals 15 residues. The V gene's germline CDR1 is DFQATT and CDR2 SNEGSKA (reference sequence). CDR3 bases: TGCAGTGCTAGAGACCCGAGGACGGGTGGGGAGACCCAGTACTTC. This encodes CSARDPRTGGETQYF.

The chain has TRBV5-1 and TRBJ1-2; D possibly corresponds to TRBD1 (6 bases). V gave up 1 base and J gave up 4 bases, with 17 bases separating them. The CDR3 length is 16 residues. Germline assignment: CDR1 SGHRS and CDR2 YFSETQ. The CDR3 sequence is CASSLSADRLGYGYTF. The DNA of the CDR3 is TGCGCCAGCAGCTTGAGCGCTGACAGGCTCGGCTATGGCTACACCTTC.

This clonotype was seen a few times. V is TRBV20-1 and J is TRBJ2-2; 8 nucleotides align to TRBD2. Trimming at V came to 7 bases and at J to 0 bases, leaving 10 bases not matched to a gene. Germline V gene sequence: CDR1 DFQATT, CDR2 SNEGSKA (reference sequence). The CDR3 covers 16 residues. This chain's CDR3 is CSVAAGVTANTGELFF. The CDR3, as DNA: TGCAGTGTTGCAGCGGGGGTGACTGCGAACACCGGGGAGCTGTTTTTT.